The 12 T cell receptor beta chains listed next were all sequenced from one sample in a study of blood T cell repertoires in COVID-19. Clones were sequenced by immunoSEQ multiplex PCR, and TCRdb holds only the in-frame ones, with some missing. The table shows about 350,000 clones, with about 88% occurring only once. The source material was peripheral blood. The source of these receptors is a woman in her sixties or seventies with COVID-19, enrolled during active disease.

The rearrangement joins TRBV5-1 to TRBJ1-1; 7 nucleotides align to TRBD1. The CDR3 has 12 residues. Germline-derived CDR1 and CDR2 are SGHRS and YFSETQ. V was clipped by 0 bases and J by 11 bases; unmatched bases: 4. This CDR3 is CASSLEGARAFF. CDR3 coding DNA: TGCGCCAGCAGCTTGGAGGGGGCTCGTGCTTTCTTT.

This clone appeared once. This chain connects TRBV6-2 or TRBV6-3 to TRBJ2-2, with D perhaps matching TRBD1 (8 bases). Germline loops: CDR1 MNHEY, CDR2 SVGEGT. This CDR3 comprises 14 residues. Trimming removed 6 bases at V and 6 bases at J, with 14 bases between. The DNA of the CDR3 is TGTGCCAGCAGCAGACAGGGGAGGGCCGGGGAGCTGTTTTTT. It codes for CASSRQGRAGELFF.

The rearrangement links TRBV5-1 to TRBJ1-6, with D uncertain. The germline V gene encodes CDR1 SGHRS and CDR2 YFSETQ. V was pared by 4 bases and J by 9 bases, with 14 bases between. The length of the CDR3 is 14 residues. The CDR3 loop reads CASSLAAIPSPLHF. CDR3 in DNA: TGCGCCAGCAGCCTTGCCGCTATCCCTTCACCCCTCCACTTT.

Only one count was recorded for this clone. The same CDR3 also results from other DNA sequences found in this sample. CDR3 region: CASSFSGNTEAFF. The CDR3 DNA follows: TGCGCCAGCAGCTTTTCAGGGAACACTGAAGCTTTCTTT. V gene TRBV5-1 combines with J gene TRBJ1-1, with D uncertain. The V and J ends lost 2 bases and 1 base respectively, with 6 bases between them. CDR3 length equals 13 residues. CDR1 is SGHRS, CDR2 YFSETQ, per germline.

The chain uses TRBV2 and TRBJ1-2; 7 bases align to TRBD1. This CDR3 has 13 residues. V lost 7 bases and J lost 7; bases outside the gene matches: 9. Germline V gives CDR1 SNHLY, CDR2 FYNNEI. The CDR3 loop reads CASIETGTGGYTF. The CDR3 region has the DNA TGTGCCAGCATTGAGACAGGGACGGGTGGCTACACCTTC.

The V call is TRBV6-5, the J call TRBJ2-2; 10 nucleotides agree with TRBD1. V shed 0 bases and J 6 bases; nucleotides not matched to a gene: 4. This CDR3 has 16 amino acids. Germline V CDR1 and CDR2: MNHEY, SVGAGI. The CDR3 loop is CASSYSGQGLAGELFF. The CDR3 coding sequence is TGTGCCAGCAGTTACTCGGGACAGGGGTTGGCCGGGGAGCTGTTTTTT.

The chain links TRBV11-2 to TRBJ2-5, with TRBD1 identical over 7 bases. The length of the CDR3 is 17 residues. Losses at the gene ends were 4 bases for V and 2 bases for J; bases not matched to a gene: 13. CDR1 and CDR2 (germline): SGHAT, FQNNGV. The CDR3 loop is CASSSRGTGARQETQYF. For the CDR3, the DNA is TGTGCCAGCAGCTCAAGGGGTACAGGGGCGAGGCAAGAGACCCAGTACTTC.

V gene TRBV6-4 combines with J gene TRBJ2-3, with D uncertain. This CDR3 has 13 residues. Germline V lookup: CDR1 MRHNA, CDR2 SNTAGT. V lost 2 bases to trimming and J lost 0 bases, with 3 bases between them. CDR3 sequence reads: CASSDLSTDTQYF. The CDR3 DNA follows: TGTGCCAGCAGTGACCTTAGCACAGATACGCAGTATTTT.

The chain carries TRBV5-4 and TRBJ1-1, with no clear D. Germline CDR1 reads SGHNT; CDR2 reads YYREEE (reference sequence). CDR3 length equals 12 residues. The ends were cut back, 1 base at V and 11 bases at J, with 12 bases in the middle. The CDR3 coding sequence is TGTGCCAGCAGCTTGTTCGGAGGGCCGGCTTTCTTT. Its protein product is CASSLFGGPAFF.

The CDR3 DNA sequence: TGTGCCACCCAGACCGGGGGAAATTCACCCCTCCACTTT. Translating gives CATQTGGNSPLHF. The chain links TRBV15 to TRBJ1-6; possible D gene TRBD1, 5 bases. This CDR3 has 13 residues. The germline V and J ends were trimmed by 8 bases and 7 bases, with 12 bases remaining between them. The V gene's germline CDR1 is LNHNV and CDR2 YYDKDF (reference sequence).

J is TRBJ1-5 and V is TRBV10-1; D not certain. Germline V CDR1 and CDR2: WNHNN, SYGVQD (reference sequence). The V and J ends lost 7 bases and 4 bases respectively, with 14 bases between them. The CDR3 has 14 amino acids. CDR3 DNA sequence: TGCGCCAGCATCAGGACTAAAGTAAATCAGCCCCAGCATTTT. This encodes CASIRTKVNQPQHF.

This chain connects TRBV10-3 to TRBJ2-5; D possibly corresponds to TRBD1 (6 bases). V was clipped by 10 bases and J by 5 bases, with 14 bases between them. The V gene's germline CDR1 is ENHRY and CDR2 SYGVKD. CDR3 length: 12 amino acids. The CDR3 DNA reads TGTGCCACGTCAGCAGGGGTTGAGACCCAGTACTTC. It translates to CATSAGVETQYF.